These T cell receptor beta chains were read from a single sample in a study of T cell responses to AZD1222 COVID-19 vaccine. Measured with immunoSEQ multiplex PCR; TCRdb has only the in-frame clones, and not every one. Here the sample spans 100,000 to 150,000 clones, roughly 86% being singletons. The sample was peripheral blood, taken on day 0 of AZD1222 vaccination. These receptors were taken from an adult in good health. Each CDR3 is given without its conserved first and last residue. Size tells how often a clone was seen (once, few, many) or the class of an expanded clone, and some rows leave it out.

TRBJ2-7 TRBV7-8 . ASSRGQGEYEQY
TRBJ1-2 TRBV30 . AWSLGTANYGYT
TRBJ1-2 TRBV4-1 . ASSHATGRRLYGYT
TRBJ2-3 TRBV18 . ASSPQGTDTQY
TRBJ2-3 TRBV4-1 few ASSPGPIRPNTDTQY
TRBJ2-7 TRBV28 . ASSWDGSYEQY
TRBJ1-4 TRBV3-1/TRBV3-2 . ASSQDWRQGDRKLF
TRBJ2-7 TRBV2 . ASSGTGDIYEQY
TRBJ1-2 TRBV5-8 . ASSARRYGYT
TRBJ2-7 TRBV6-4 . ASRIDRTYEQY
TRBJ1-1 TRBV21-1 . ASRSGVNTEAF
TRBJ1-5 TRBV5-4 . ASSFGGGAGQPQH
TRBJ1-6 TRBV9 . ASSGPRQGASRNSPLH
TRBJ2-4 TRBV7-3 . ASSSSGGADIQY
TRBJ2-1 TRBV5-1 . ASSLGFGGRNEQF
TRBJ2-1 TRBV6-1 . ASSELLAGGPSEQF
TRBJ2-2 TRBV11-2 . ASSLLAGGPGELF
TRBJ2-7 TRBV18 . ASSPPDRRLYEQY
TRBJ1-2 TRBV6-1 . ASSGDRGNVYYGYT
TRBJ2-3 TRBV7-3 . ASSYKGDGTDTQY
TRBJ1-3 TRBV11-2 few ASSDGPSGGNTIY
TRBJ2-2 TRBV6-6 once ASSYTGDTGELF
TRBJ1-2 TRBV3-1/TRBV3-2 . ASSQGLRGNGYT
TRBJ2-2 TRBV7-9 . ASSSPVGGPNTGELF
TRBJ2-2 TRBV12-5 . ASGLVREGTNTGELF
TRBJ2-3 TRBV7-9 few AYRGGTADTQY
TRBJ1-2 TRBV4-1 . ASNSWGTNYGYT
TRBJ2-7 TRBV6-5 . ASSSGTGAPSYEQY
TRBJ1-6 TRBV6-2/TRBV6-3 . ASSNAGGALNSPLH
TRBJ1-4 TRBV28 . ASSPPLLGKLF
TRBJ2-7 TRBV7-8 . ASSRDRGREQY
TRBJ2-2 TRBV5-4 . ASSLKGSGELF
TRBJ2-1 TRBV3-1/TRBV3-2 . ASSSKASGAIYNEQF
TRBJ1-1 TRBV28 . ASSSTPTTGLNTEAF
TRBJ2-7 TRBV4-2 . ASSQDTSGSYEQY
TRBJ2-3 TRBV21-1 . ASSKPGLVGTDTQY
TRBJ1-1 TRBV3-1/TRBV3-2 . ASSQDRVRGTPTNTEAF
TRBJ1-2 TRBV7-3 . ASSLGGEGVAYGYT
TRBJ1-2 TRBV5-1 . ASSQTGGLGGYT
TRBJ2-3 TRBV27 . ASSEDRGRRTDTQY
TRBJ2-7 TRBV27 . ASSLASRYEQY
TRBJ2-7 TRBV7-2 few ASSLLSGRSYEQY
TRBJ1-1 TRBV28 once ASNRQPKSTEAF
TRBJ2-5 TRBV14 . ASSPLAGGQEETQY
TRBJ1-6 TRBV7-2 . ASSLVSGNNSPLH
TRBJ1-1 TRBV7-8 few ASSLAILTRPKQGHTEAF
TRBJ1-2 TRBV4-3 few ASSVQGGASYGYT
TRBJ2-5 TRBV12-2 . ASRLALKLDRVQETQY
TRBJ1-1 TRBV19 . ASSFSQGVSVGTEAF
TRBJ2-7 TRBV29-1 . SVGEDPYEQY
TRBJ2-2 TRBV14 . ASSPGTGGSNTGELF
TRBJ2-1 TRBV7-3 . ASSLRQDGDEQF
TRBJ1-4 TRBV28 few ASSSPRRRVATNEKLF